In this sample, the clone carrying this T cell receptor beta chain turned up once. Other DNA sequences in the same sample also yield this CDR3. Germline CDR1 reads SGDLS; CDR2 reads YYNGEE. V shed 3 bases and J 0 bases; nucleotides not matched to a gene: 3. The CDR3 length is 15 residues. This sample is part of a study of blood T cell repertoires in COVID-19. Across the study: Samples representing acute and convalescent COVID-19 were sourced from the United States, Italy and Spain. In each case, the material was cDNA or gDNA derived from T cells, B-cell-depleted T cells, or PBMCs.

Original processing notes: Amplification of reference gene primers was used by the study to estimate nucleated cell counts. Measured with immunoSEQ multiplex PCR; TCRdb has only the in-frame clones, and not every one. V, J and clone size reflect that table, while D and trimming were determined from the DNA. The table has approximately 97,000 clones, roughly 85% seen once. This chain connects TRBV9 to TRBJ2-3; 8 positions match TRBD1. This sequence originates from a man older than 75 with acute or convalescent COVID-19. Sequenced sample: peripheral blood. The chain's CDR3 is CASSEGTGSTDTQYF. Written as DNA, the CDR3 is TGTGCCAGCAGCGAGGGGACAGGCAGCACAGATACGCAGTATTTT.